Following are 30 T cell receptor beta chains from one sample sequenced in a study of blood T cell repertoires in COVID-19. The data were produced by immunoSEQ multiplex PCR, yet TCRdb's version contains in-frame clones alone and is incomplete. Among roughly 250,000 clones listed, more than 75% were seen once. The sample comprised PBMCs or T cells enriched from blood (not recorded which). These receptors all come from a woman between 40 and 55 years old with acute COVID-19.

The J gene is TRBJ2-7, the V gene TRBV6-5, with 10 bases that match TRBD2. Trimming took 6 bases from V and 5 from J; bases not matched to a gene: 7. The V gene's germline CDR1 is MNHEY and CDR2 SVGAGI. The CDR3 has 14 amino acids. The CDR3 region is CASSTSGKTHEQYF. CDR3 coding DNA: TGTGCCAGCAGCACTAGCGGGAAGACCCACGAGCAGTACTTC.

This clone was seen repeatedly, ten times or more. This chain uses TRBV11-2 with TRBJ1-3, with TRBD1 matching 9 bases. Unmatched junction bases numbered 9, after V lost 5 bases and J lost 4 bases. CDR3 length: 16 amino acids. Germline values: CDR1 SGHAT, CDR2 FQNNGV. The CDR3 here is CASSPRDRVSGNTIYF. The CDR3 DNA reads TGTGCCAGCAGCCCCAGGGACAGGGTGAGCGGAAACACCATATATTTT.

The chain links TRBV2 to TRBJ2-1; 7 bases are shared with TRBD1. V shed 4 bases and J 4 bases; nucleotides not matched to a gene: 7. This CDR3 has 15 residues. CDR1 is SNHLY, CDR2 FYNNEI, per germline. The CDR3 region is CASSGRQGFYNEQFF. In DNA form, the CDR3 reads TGTGCCAGCAGTGGGAGACAGGGATTTTACAATGAGCAGTTCTTC.

The CDR3 sequence: CASSLGQDSYNEQFF. Written as DNA, the CDR3 is TGTGCCAGCAGCTTGGGGCAGGACTCCTACAATGAGCAGTTCTTC. The chain joins TRBV5-8 to TRBJ2-1, with D uncertain. Germline loops: CDR1 SGHTS, CDR2 YDEGEE. The CDR3 consists of 15 residues. The V end was cut by 0 bases, the J end by 0 bases, with 7 bases between.

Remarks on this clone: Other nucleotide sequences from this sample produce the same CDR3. The CDR3 sequence is CASSRTSYEQYF. The CDR3 DNA is TGTGCCAGCAGTCGGACTAGCTACGAGCAGTACTTC. The chain is built from TRBV12-3 or TRBV12-4 and TRBJ2-7; 7 bases match TRBD2. Unmatched junction bases numbered 1, after V lost 5 bases and J lost 3 bases. There are 12 residues in the CDR3.

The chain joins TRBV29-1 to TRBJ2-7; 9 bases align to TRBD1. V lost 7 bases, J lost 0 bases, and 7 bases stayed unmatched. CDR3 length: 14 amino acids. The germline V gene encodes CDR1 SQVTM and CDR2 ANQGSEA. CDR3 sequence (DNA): TGCAGCGCCGGGGACAGGGTAAGCTCCTACGAGCAGTACTTC. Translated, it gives CSAGDRVSSYEQYF.

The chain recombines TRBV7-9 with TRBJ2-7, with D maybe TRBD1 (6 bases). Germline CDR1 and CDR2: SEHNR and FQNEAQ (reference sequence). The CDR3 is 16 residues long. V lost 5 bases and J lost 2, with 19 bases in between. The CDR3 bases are TGTGCCAGCAGCCCAGGGGATAGGGCCGTGCCCTACGAGCAGTACTTC. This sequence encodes CASSPGDRAVPYEQYF.

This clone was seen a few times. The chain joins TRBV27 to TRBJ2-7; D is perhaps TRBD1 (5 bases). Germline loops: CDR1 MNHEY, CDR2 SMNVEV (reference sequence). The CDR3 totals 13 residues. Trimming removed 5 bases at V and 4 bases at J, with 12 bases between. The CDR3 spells CASSRTREYEQYF. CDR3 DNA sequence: TGTGCCAGCAGTAGGACACGCGAATACGAGCAGTACTTC.

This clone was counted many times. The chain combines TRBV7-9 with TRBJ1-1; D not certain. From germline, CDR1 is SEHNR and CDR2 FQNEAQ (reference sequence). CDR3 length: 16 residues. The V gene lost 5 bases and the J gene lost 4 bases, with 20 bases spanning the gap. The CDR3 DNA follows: TGTGCCAGCAGCCCCGTAGGGAGGATAGTGGGCACTGAAGCTTTCTTT. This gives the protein CASSPVGRIVGTEAFF.

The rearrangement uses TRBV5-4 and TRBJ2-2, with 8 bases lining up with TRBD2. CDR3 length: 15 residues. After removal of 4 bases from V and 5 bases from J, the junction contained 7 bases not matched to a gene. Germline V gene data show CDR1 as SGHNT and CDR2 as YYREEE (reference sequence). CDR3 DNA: TGTGCCAGCAGCGGTGAGCGGGGGCGAACCGGGGAGCTGTTTTTT. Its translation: CASSGERGRTGELFF. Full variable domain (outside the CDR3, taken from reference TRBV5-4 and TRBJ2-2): ETGVTQSPTHLIKTRGQQVTLRCSSQSGHNTVSWYQQALGQGPQFIFQYYREEENGRGNFPPRFSGLQFPNYSSELNVNALELDDSALYLCASSGERGRTGELFFGEGSRLTVL.

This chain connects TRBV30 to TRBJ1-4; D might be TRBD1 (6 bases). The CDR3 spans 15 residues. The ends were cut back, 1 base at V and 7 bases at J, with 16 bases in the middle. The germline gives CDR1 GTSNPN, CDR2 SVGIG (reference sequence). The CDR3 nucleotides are TGTGCCTGGAGTGGGACCGGGACACCAGGTGAAAAACTGTTTTTT. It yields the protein CAWSGTGTPGEKLFF.

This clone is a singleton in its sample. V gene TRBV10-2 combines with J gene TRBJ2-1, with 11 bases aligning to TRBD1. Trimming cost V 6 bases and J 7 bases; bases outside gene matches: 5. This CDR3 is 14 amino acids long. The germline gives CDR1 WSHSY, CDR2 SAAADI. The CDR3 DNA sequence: TGCGCCAGCAGAGGGACAGGGGGTTTGAATGAGCAGTTCTTC. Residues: CASRGTGGLNEQFF.

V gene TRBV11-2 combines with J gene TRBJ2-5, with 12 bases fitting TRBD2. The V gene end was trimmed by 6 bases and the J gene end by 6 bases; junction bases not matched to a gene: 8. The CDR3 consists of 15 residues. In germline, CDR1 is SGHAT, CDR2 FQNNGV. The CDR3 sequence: CASRPTSGSYKTQYF. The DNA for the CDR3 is TGTGCCAGCAGACCGACTAGCGGGAGCTACAAGACCCAGTACTTC.

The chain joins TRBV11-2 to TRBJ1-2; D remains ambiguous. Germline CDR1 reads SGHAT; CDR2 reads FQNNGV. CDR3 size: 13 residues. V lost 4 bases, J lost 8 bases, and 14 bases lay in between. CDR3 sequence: CASSSELMRGYTF. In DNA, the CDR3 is TGTGCCAGCAGCTCTGAACTTATGAGGGGCTACACCTTC.

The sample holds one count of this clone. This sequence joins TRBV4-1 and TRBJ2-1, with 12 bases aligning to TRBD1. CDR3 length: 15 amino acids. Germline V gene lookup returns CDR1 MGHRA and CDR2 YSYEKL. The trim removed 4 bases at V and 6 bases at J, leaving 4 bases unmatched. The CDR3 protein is CASSPGDRGLNEQFF. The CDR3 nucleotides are TGCGCCAGCAGCCCGGGGGACAGGGGGCTCAATGAGCAGTTCTTC.

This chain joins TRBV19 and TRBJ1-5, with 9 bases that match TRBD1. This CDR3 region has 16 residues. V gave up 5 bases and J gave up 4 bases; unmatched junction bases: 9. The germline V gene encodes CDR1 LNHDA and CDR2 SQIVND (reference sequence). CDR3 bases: TGTGCCAGTAGTGGAATACCGGGACAGGGTAATCAGCCCCAGCATTTT. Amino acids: CASSGIPGQGNQPQHF.

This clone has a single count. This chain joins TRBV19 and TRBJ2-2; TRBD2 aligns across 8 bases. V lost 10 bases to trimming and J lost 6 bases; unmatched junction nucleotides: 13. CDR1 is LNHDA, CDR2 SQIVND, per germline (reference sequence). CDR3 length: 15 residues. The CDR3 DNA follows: TGTGCCACCCGACGGGGGGGGAGGGACGCCGGGGAGCTGTTTTTT. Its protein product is CATRRGGRDAGELFF.

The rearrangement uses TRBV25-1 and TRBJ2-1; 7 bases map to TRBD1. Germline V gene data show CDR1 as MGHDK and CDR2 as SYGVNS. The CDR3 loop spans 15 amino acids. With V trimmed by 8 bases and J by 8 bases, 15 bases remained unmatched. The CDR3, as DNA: TGTGCCAGCGGAGACCGGGACAGCAACCTCGATGAGCAGTTCTTC. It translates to CASGDRDSNLDEQFF.

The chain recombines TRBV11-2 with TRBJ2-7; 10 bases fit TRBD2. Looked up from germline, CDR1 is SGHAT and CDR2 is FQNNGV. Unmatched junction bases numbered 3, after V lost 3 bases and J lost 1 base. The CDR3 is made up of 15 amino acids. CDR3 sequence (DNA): TGTGCCAGCAGCTTCCGGACTAGCGGATCCTACGAGCAGTACTTC. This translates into CASSFRTSGSYEQYF.

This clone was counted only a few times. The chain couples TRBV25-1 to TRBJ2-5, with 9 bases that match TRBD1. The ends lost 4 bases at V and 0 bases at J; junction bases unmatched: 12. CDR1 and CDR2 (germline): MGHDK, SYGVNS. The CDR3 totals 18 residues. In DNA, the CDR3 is TGTGCCAGCAGTGCAACAGGGGGCGGGCAGAGTGACCAAGAGACCCAGTACTTC. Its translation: CASSATGGGQSDQETQYF.

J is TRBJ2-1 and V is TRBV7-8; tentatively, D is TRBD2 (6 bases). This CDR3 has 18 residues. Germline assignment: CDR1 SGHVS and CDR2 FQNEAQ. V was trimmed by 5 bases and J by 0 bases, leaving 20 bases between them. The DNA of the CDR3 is TGTGCCAGCAGCCCTGAAGCGGGTGTAATTAGCTCCTACAATGAGCAGTTCTTC. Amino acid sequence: CASSPEAGVISSYNEQFF.

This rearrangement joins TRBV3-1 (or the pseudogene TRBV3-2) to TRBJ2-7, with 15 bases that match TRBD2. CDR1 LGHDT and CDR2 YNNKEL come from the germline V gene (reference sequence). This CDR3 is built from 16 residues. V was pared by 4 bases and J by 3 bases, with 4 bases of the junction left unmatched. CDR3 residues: CASSPGLAGGGYEQYF. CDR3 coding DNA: TGTGCCAGCAGCCCAGGACTAGCGGGAGGGGGCTACGAGCAGTACTTC.

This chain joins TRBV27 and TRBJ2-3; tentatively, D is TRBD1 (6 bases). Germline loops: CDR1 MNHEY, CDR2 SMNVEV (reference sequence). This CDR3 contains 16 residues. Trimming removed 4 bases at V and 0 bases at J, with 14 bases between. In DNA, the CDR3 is TGTGCCAGCAGTTCTCGGACAGATCTTAGCACAGATACGCAGTATTTT. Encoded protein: CASSSRTDLSTDTQYF.

CDR3 residues: CASSVGVTPGGDGTEAFF. Written as DNA, the CDR3 is TGTGCCAGCAGCGTAGGTGTCACCCCCGGCGGCGACGGAACTGAAGCTTTCTTT. The chain links TRBV9 to TRBJ1-1; the D is unclear. Deletions cut 0 bases from V and 5 bases from J, with 23 bases between. This CDR3 is 18 amino acids long. The germline V gene has CDR1 SGDLS and CDR2 YYNGEE.

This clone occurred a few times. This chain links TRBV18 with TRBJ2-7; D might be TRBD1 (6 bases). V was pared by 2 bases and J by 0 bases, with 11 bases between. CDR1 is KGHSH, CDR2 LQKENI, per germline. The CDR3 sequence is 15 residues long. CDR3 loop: CASSPVQGPSYEQYF. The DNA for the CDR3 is TGTGCCAGCTCACCAGTCCAGGGGCCCTCCTACGAGCAGTACTTC.

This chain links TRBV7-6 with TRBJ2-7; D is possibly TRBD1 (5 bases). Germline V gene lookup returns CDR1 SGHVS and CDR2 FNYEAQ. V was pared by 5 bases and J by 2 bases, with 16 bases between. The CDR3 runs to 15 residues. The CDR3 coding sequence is TGTGCCAGCAGCCAAGACAGCACAACTCCCTACGAGCAGTACTTC. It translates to CASSQDSTTPYEQYF.

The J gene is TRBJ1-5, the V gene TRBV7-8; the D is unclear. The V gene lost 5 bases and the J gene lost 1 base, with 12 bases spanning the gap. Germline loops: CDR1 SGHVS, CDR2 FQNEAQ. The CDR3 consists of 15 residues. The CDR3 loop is CASSLRLQSNQPQHF. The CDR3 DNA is TGTGCCAGCAGCCTGAGGCTCCAAAGCAATCAGCCCCAGCATTTT.

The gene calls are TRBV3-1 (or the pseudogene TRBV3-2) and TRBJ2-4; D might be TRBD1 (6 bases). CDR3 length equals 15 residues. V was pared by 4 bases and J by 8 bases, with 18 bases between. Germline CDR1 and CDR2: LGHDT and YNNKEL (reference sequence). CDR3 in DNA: TGTGCCAGCAGCCCGCGGACAGCCCCTAGAGACATTCAGTACTTC. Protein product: CASSPRTAPRDIQYF.

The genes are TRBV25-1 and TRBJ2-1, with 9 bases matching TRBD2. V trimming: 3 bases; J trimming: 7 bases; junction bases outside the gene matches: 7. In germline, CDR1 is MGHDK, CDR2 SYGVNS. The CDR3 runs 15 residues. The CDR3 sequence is CASSEEREEVNEQFF. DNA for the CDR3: TGTGCCAGCAGTGAGGAGCGGGAGGAGGTAAATGAGCAGTTCTTC.

CDR3 DNA: TGTGCCAGCAGGAAGACAGGGGTTAATTCACCCCTCCACTTT. This sequence encodes CASRKTGVNSPLHF. The chain is built from TRBV2 and TRBJ1-6; TRBD1 agrees at 8 bases. The germline V gene has CDR1 SNHLY and CDR2 FYNNEI. There are 14 residues in the CDR3. J gave up 6 bases and V 6 bases, and 4 bases lay outside the gene matches.